The sequence of this T cell receptor (beta chain) was determined in a study of T cell responses to AZD1222 COVID-19 vaccine. This CDR3 region has 12 residues. Germline assignment: CDR1 SEHNR and CDR2 FQNEAQ (reference sequence). Trimming removed 5 bases from V and 4 bases from J, with 9 bases in between. Data came from immunoSEQ multiplex PCR; TCRdb stores just in-frame clones and leaves some out. The profile covers about 150,000 clones, with under 95% appearing a single time and 5.2% taken by the ten largest. This rearrangement joins TRBV7-9 to TRBJ2-7; unclear D gene. Material: peripheral blood, obtained on day 0 of AZD1222 vaccination. The clonotype comes from an adult in good health. The CDR3 DNA reads as TGTGCCAGCAGCCTGTCGGATTACGAGCAGTACTTC. This translates into CASSLSDYEQYF.